This record looks at one T cell receptor (beta chain) sequence and its context. A much bigger clone sits one base away, suggesting this may be a read error. Profiling of TCR beta VDJ combinations and CDR3 sequences used genomic DNA as template. TCRdb reprocessed the reads via MiXCR and lists one record per CDR3 protein. The sample yields 200,000 to 250,000 distinct CDR3 sequences, 45% to 50% seen once. The CDR3 covers 14 residues. Germline V CDR1 and CDR2: DFQATT, SNEGSKA (reference sequence). The sequenced patients had an expansion of CD8+CD57+ cells seen by flow cytometry. The sample belongs to a study of CD8+CD57+ T cells in acquired aplastic anemia.

The rearrangement joins TRBV20-1 to TRBJ1-2; D might be TRBD1 (6 bases). This clonotype was obtained from a human donor with aplastic anemia. Sequencing input: sorted CD4+, CD8+, or CD8+CD57+ T cells (not recorded which) from PBMCs. CDR3 amino acids: CSARQGMDNYSYTF. In DNA, the CDR3 is TGCAGTGCTAGACAGGGGATGGATAACTATAGCTACACCTTC.